A selection of T cell receptor beta chains follows, all from one sample in a study of control samples from healthy donors and cancer patients. Profiled with immunoSEQ multiplex PCR; TCRdb holds only in-frame clones, not every one. The repertoire holds approximately 140,000 clones, with 75% to 95% as singletons. Sequenced input: blood. The source is a man younger than 35 in good health. CDR3s include the opening cysteine and the closing phenylalanine or tryptophan.

j_gene: TRBJ1-2; v_gene: TRBV27; CDR3aa: CASSLAGSYYGYTF
j_gene: TRBJ1-1; v_gene: TRBV5-1; CDR3aa: CASRIGPGQLNTEAFF
j_gene: TRBJ2-7; v_gene: TRBV2; CDR3aa: CASISNEQYF
j_gene: TRBJ2-7; v_gene: TRBV7-6; CDR3aa: CASSTRGSGGYEQYF
j_gene: TRBJ1-1; v_gene: TRBV28; CDR3aa: CASDRNTEAFF
j_gene: TRBJ2-7; v_gene: TRBV7-9; CDR3aa: CASSSPGLVFSVQYF
j_gene: TRBJ1-4; v_gene: TRBV29-1; CDR3aa: CSVELSEKLFF
j_gene: TRBJ2-2; v_gene: TRBV18; CDR3aa: CASSPTGTGTGELFF
j_gene: TRBJ1-2; v_gene: TRBV30; CDR3aa: CAWSLDRDYGYTF
j_gene: TRBJ2-3; v_gene: TRBV5-4; CDR3aa: CASSRGQDTDTQYF
j_gene: TRBJ2-3; v_gene: TRBV6-2/TRBV6-3; CDR3aa: CASSYPGQAWADTQYF
j_gene: TRBJ1-1; v_gene: TRBV19; CDR3aa: CATAGDNTEAFF
j_gene: TRBJ1-2; v_gene: TRBV20-1; CDR3aa: CSAQRYGYTF
j_gene: TRBJ2-1; v_gene: TRBV30; CDR3aa: CAWNPTGRATNEQFF
j_gene: TRBJ1-5; v_gene: TRBV7-9; CDR3aa: CASSLGQGDQPQHF
j_gene: TRBJ1-5; v_gene: TRBV2; CDR3aa: CASSSSPAENQPQHF
j_gene: TRBJ1-1; v_gene: TRBV5-4; CDR3aa: CASSLMGNTEAFF
j_gene: TRBJ1-5; v_gene: TRBV5-4; CDR3aa: CASSFSGSNQPQHF
j_gene: TRBJ2-2; v_gene: TRBV2; CDR3aa: CASSYTVNTGELFF
j_gene: TRBJ2-1; v_gene: TRBV5-1; CDR3aa: CASSIGPTSFSYNEQFF
j_gene: TRBJ2-5; v_gene: TRBV4-1; CDR3aa: CASSPDGGGWGETQYF
j_gene: TRBJ2-1; v_gene: TRBV5-1; CDR3aa: CASSAGGPLAGGHNEQFF
j_gene: TRBJ1-1; v_gene: TRBV7-3; CDR3aa: CASSFGQGAMTEAFF
j_gene: TRBJ1-1; v_gene: TRBV7-2; CDR3aa: CASSLVYTEAFF
j_gene: TRBJ2-1; v_gene: TRBV6-5; CDR3aa: CASRASGGDRQFF
j_gene: TRBJ1-1; v_gene: TRBV5-4; CDR3aa: CASSETGGRVTEAFF
j_gene: TRBJ2-3; v_gene: TRBV3-1/TRBV3-2; CDR3aa: CASSQVPSGGSTDTQYF
j_gene: TRBJ2-7; v_gene: TRBV7-9; CDR3aa: CASSYRDRVSSYEQYF
j_gene: TRBJ1-5; v_gene: TRBV2; CDR3aa: CASRADSSNQPQHF
j_gene: TRBJ1-1; v_gene: TRBV19; CDR3aa: CASSTGAYTEAFF
j_gene: TRBJ2-7; v_gene: TRBV7-9; CDR3aa: CASSREWSGVIYEQYF
j_gene: TRBJ2-5; v_gene: TRBV4-1; CDR3aa: CASSQGGRPLETQYF
j_gene: TRBJ1-5; v_gene: TRBV9; CDR3aa: CASSGGALDNQPQHF
j_gene: TRBJ1-1; v_gene: TRBV5-1; CDR3aa: CASSLVGYLPNTEAFF
j_gene: TRBJ1-1; v_gene: TRBV6-5; CDR3aa: CASRDRGEVTEAFF
j_gene: TRBJ2-4; v_gene: TRBV2; CDR3aa: CASRPLAGGTKNIQYF
j_gene: TRBJ2-2; v_gene: TRBV4-3; CDR3aa: CASSQVRTGGGGELFF
j_gene: TRBJ2-3; v_gene: TRBV28; CDR3aa: CASGPVRTDTQYF
j_gene: TRBJ2-7; v_gene: TRBV7-2; CDR3aa: CASSPARGVGYEQYF
j_gene: TRBJ2-5; v_gene: TRBV5-1; CDR3aa: CASTQAVGRETQYF
j_gene: TRBJ2-5; v_gene: TRBV20-1; CDR3aa: CSARRKETQYF
j_gene: TRBJ2-1; v_gene: TRBV3-1/TRBV3-2; CDR3aa: CASSQDQAGGRNEQFF